This entry concerns a single TCR beta chain. The CDR3 totals 15 residues. Germline V gene lookup returns CDR1 SGHVS and CDR2 FQNEAQ. V gave up 5 bases and J gave up 5 bases; unmatched junction bases: 8. The data derive from a study of early T cells in non-severe SARS-CoV-2 infection. TCRdb reprocessed the 5' RACE reads with MiXCR, giving one entry per CDR3 protein. The table lists about 35,000 distinct CDR3 sequences, less than 6.5% of them singletons. The rearrangement links TRBV7-8 to TRBJ2-2; TRBD1 agrees at 7 bases. The clonotype was recovered from an adult who was a healthcare worker with PCR-confirmed SARS-CoV-2 infection or an uninfected control (not recorded which). The material sequenced was whole blood. As DNA, the CDR3 is TGTGCCAGCAGCCCCCGGACAGGTCGGACCGGGGAGCTGTTTTTT. Residues: CASSPRTGRTGELFF.